This record looks at one T cell receptor beta chain sequence and its context. Germline CDR1 and CDR2: SQVTM and ANQGSEA. The CDR3 loop spans 11 amino acids. Trimming cost V 3 bases and J 9 bases, with 11 bases left between them. These data come from a study of blood T cell repertoires in COVID-19. Here immunoSEQ multiplex PCR was the method, and the copy in TCRdb shows in-frame clones only, minus some. The table lists approximately 280,000 clones, roughly 90% of them singletons. The sequence derives from a man aged 18-30 years with active or convalescent COVID-19. This sequence joins TRBV29-1 and TRBJ1-1; D perhaps matches TRBD1 (5 bases). Sequencing was done on a sample of peripheral blood. The CDR3 protein is CSVDWGGKAFF. The CDR3 nucleotides read TGCAGCGTTGATTGGGGGGGGAAAGCTTTCTTT. Full variable domain (outside the CDR3, taken from reference TRBV29-1 and TRBJ1-1): SAVISQKPSRDICQRGTSLTIQCQVDSQVTMMFWYRQQPGQSLTLIATANQGSEATYESGFVIDKFPISRPNLTFSTLTVSNMSPEDSSIYLCSVDWGGKAFFGQGTRLTVV.